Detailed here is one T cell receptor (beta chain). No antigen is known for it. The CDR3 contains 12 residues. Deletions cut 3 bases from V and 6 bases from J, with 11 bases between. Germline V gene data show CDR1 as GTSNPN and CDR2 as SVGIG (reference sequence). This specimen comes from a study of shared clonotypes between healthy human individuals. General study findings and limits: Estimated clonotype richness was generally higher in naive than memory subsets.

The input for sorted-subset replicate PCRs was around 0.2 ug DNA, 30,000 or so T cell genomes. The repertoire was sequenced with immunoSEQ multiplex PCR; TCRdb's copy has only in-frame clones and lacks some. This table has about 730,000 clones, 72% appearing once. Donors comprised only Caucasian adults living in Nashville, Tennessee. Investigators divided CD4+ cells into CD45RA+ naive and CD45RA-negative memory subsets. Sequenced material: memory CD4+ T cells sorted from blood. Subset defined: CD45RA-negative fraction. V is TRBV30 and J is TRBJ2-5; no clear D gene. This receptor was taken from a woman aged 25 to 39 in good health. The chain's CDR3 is CAWRPSPQTQYF. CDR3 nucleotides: TGTGCCTGGAGGCCTTCCCCACAGACCCAGTACTTC.